Following are 16 T cell receptor beta chains from one sample sequenced in a study of T-cell reconstitution after alpha-beta-depleted transplantation in children. Researchers prepared the TCRbeta library using unique molecular identifiers, the study reports. TCRdb passed the PCR reads through MiXCR, listing each CDR3 protein once. The sample records about a million distinct CDR3 sequences, about 29% being singletons. The material was PBMCs, mostly from graft donor cells, obtained 360 days after TCRalphabeta/CD19-depleted stem cell transplant. These TCRs come from a boy less than two years old who had a stem cell transplant for SCID, so the T cells may come from the graft donor.

Only a few counts were recorded for this clonotype. This chain joins TRBV20-1 and TRBJ2-3, with no clear D. The CDR3 contains 13 residues. Per the germline V gene, CDR1 is DFQATT and CDR2 is SNEGSKA (reference sequence). Trimming took off 5 bases at V and 6 bases at J, with 15 bases between the two ends. The DNA for the CDR3 is TGCAGTGCTGCCCGCCGCCCCGGGGATACGCAGTATTTT. This gives the protein CSAARRPGDTQYF.

The rearrangement links TRBV7-6 to TRBJ1-5, with a weak D call TRBD1 (6 bases). This CDR3 has 15 residues. V lost 1 base to trimming and J lost 4 bases, with 11 bases between them. Germline V gene data show CDR1 as SGHVS and CDR2 as FNYEAQ. The CDR3: CASSLVTGINQPQHF. The CDR3 DNA sequence: TGTGCCAGCAGCTTAGTTACAGGGATTAATCAGCCCCAGCATTTT.

Many counts were recorded for this clonotype. The chain carries TRBV5-6 and TRBJ2-5; D is perhaps TRBD1 (6 bases). The CDR3 is made up of 14 amino acids. Trimming pared 5 bases from V and 1 base from J, leaving 12 bases between. Germline V gene data show CDR1 as SGHDT and CDR2 as YYEEEE. The CDR3 here is CASRRGQLQETQYF. In nucleotides, the CDR3 is TGTGCCAGCAGACGGGGACAACTCCAAGAGACCCAGTACTTC.

This chain uses TRBV5-1 with TRBJ2-3, with 7 positions matching TRBD1. The germline V gene has CDR1 SGHRS and CDR2 YFSETQ. V was pared by 4 bases and J by 9 bases, with 14 bases of the junction left unmatched. This CDR3 comprises 15 residues. This CDR3 is CASSIRDSLLGTQYF. CDR3 DNA: TGCGCCAGCAGCATCCGGGACAGCCTCTTAGGCACGCAGTATTTT.

The J gene is TRBJ1-2, the V gene TRBV25-1; D unclear. Per germline, CDR1 MGHDK and CDR2 SYGVNS. With 3 bases removed from V and 4 bases from J, the gap between germline ends came to 6 bases. The CDR3 covers 12 residues. CDR3 DNA sequence: TGTGCCAGCAGTGAGGTAGTCTATGGCTACACCTTC. This sequence encodes CASSEVVYGYTF.

There are a few counts of this clonotype. The rearrangement joins TRBV3-1 to TRBJ2-5; the D call may be TRBD1 or TRBD2 (6 bases each). The CDR3 consists of 13 residues. In germline, CDR1 is LGHDT, CDR2 YNNKEL (reference sequence). V was cut by 4 bases and J by 4 bases, with 10 bases left in between. The CDR3 is CASSRRGAETQYF. In DNA, the CDR3 is TGTGCCAGCAGCCGAAGGGGGGCAGAGACCCAGTACTTC.

The chain carries TRBV7-3 and TRBJ1-2, with 10 nucleotides matching TRBD1. Trimming cost V 5 bases and J 7 bases; bases outside gene matches: 16. The germline gives CDR1 SGHTA, CDR2 FQGTGA. The CDR3 loop spans 17 amino acids. The CDR3 DNA is TGTGCCAGCAGCCAAAACCCTTGGACAGGGGGAAATGGTGGCTACACCTTC. Translation gives CASSQNPWTGGNGGYTF.

The chain uses TRBV4-3 and TRBJ1-4; 9 bases line up with TRBD1. V lost 3 bases and J lost 7; bases outside the gene matches: 6. CDR1 and CDR2 from the germline V gene are LGHNA and YSLEER. The CDR3 loop spans 15 amino acids. The DNA of the CDR3 is TGCGCCAGCAGCCAGAGGACAGGGGTTGGTGAAAAACTGTTTTTT. Translating gives CASSQRTGVGEKLFF.

J is TRBJ2-7 and V is TRBV29-1, with TRBD1 matching 10 bases. This CDR3 comprises 14 residues. V shed 6 bases and J 5 bases; nucleotides not matched to a gene: 10. Looked up from germline, CDR1 is SQVTM and CDR2 is ANQGSEA. CDR3 in amino acids: CSVVDRGLINEQYF. DNA for the CDR3: TGCAGCGTCGTCGACAGGGGGCTGATCAACGAGCAGTACTTC.

The table lists this clonotype with a count of one. The chain couples TRBV7-3 to TRBJ1-1; possibly TRBD1 for D (6 bases). The V and J ends lost 5 bases and 11 bases respectively, with 18 bases between them. The CDR3 consists of 13 residues. Germline CDR1 SGHTA, CDR2 FQGTGA. The CDR3 is CASSPGSGVGAFF. The CDR3 nucleotides are TGTGCCAGCAGCCCTGGTTCAGGGGTTGGGGCTTTCTTT.

This clonotype was counted a few times. This rearrangement joins TRBV25-1 to TRBJ2-7; 11 bases fit TRBD2. V lost 7 bases, J lost 1 base, and 6 bases stayed unmatched. Germline-derived CDR1 and CDR2 are MGHDK and SYGVNS. This CDR3 has 15 amino acids. CDR3 amino acids: CASTVGLADSYEQYF. CDR3 DNA sequence: TGTGCCAGCACCGTGGGACTAGCGGATTCCTACGAGCAGTACTTC.

The V and J genes are TRBV4-1 and TRBJ1-2; D gene unclear. The CDR3 totals 16 residues. V was cut by 0 bases and J by 4 bases, with 15 bases left in between. Germline lookup yields CDR1 MGHRA and CDR2 YSYEKL. Here the CDR3 reads CASSQERVRFSYGYTF. CDR3 coding DNA: TGCGCCAGCAGCCAAGAGCGGGTCAGGTTTAGCTATGGCTACACCTTC.

The chain links TRBV18 to TRBJ2-5; possible D gene TRBD1, 5 bases. The germline gives CDR1 KGHSH, CDR2 LQKENI. This CDR3 is 14 amino acids long. V was pared by 3 bases and J by 1 base, with 9 bases between. The CDR3 here is CASSPRQIQETQYF. The CDR3 DNA follows: TGTGCCAGCTCACCCCGACAGATCCAAGAGACCCAGTACTTC.

The V and J genes are TRBV7-2 and TRBJ1-1; D is ambiguous. The CDR3 spans 14 residues. Per germline, CDR1 SGHTA and CDR2 FQGNSA. V was pared by 2 bases and J by 5 bases, with 12 bases between. The CDR3 region is CASSLPGTRTEAFF. CDR3 coding DNA: TGTGCCAGCAGCTTACCGGGAACGCGGACTGAAGCTTTCTTT.

The chain employs TRBV29-1 and TRBJ2-7; TRBD1 matches at 9 bases. V gave up 5 bases and J gave up 2 bases; unmatched junction bases: 7. Germline CDR1 reads SQVTM; CDR2 reads ANQGSEA. The CDR3 is made up of 14 amino acids. The CDR3 DNA reads as TGCAGCGTTAAACCGGGACAGGGTCCCTACGAGCAGTACTTC. Its translation is CSVKPGQGPYEQYF.

This rearrangement joins TRBV29-1 to TRBJ1-5, with D tentatively TRBD1 (5 bases). V was trimmed by 4 bases and J by 3 bases, leaving 10 bases between them. CDR1 SQVTM and CDR2 ANQGSEA come from the germline V gene. There are 13 residues in the CDR3. The CDR3 nucleotides are TGCAGCGTTGGAATAGGGGACAATCAGCCCCAGCATTTT. This sequence encodes CSVGIGDNQPQHF.